The rows below give T cell receptor beta chains drawn from one sample of a study of blood T cell repertoires in COVID-19. Using immunoSEQ multiplex PCR, the repertoire was profiled, and TCRdb retains in-frame clones only, with some absent. The table shows about 310,000 clones, with roughly 86% occurring only once. Source material: peripheral blood. These receptors were collected from a woman between 45 and 60 years old who had recovered from COVID-19. Each CDR3 is given with its conserved first and last residue. D genes are given only for firm matches. A row's size may be missing; if present it is once, few, many or a size class.

V gene,D gene,J gene,clone size,CDR3 DNA,CDR3 protein
TRBV27,.,TRBJ1-2,many,TGTGCCAGCAGTCCCCGGGAACCCACTTGGGGCTACACCTTC,CASSPREPTWGYTF
TRBV7-2,TRBD1,TRBJ1-2,.,TGTGCCAGCAGCGCCGGGACAGGGGCCTATGGCTACACCTTC,CASSAGTGAYGYTF
TRBV27,TRBD1,TRBJ2-7,.,TGTGCCAGCAGTTTGGGACAGGGTTTTCACGAGCAGTACTTC,CASSLGQGFHEQYF
TRBV6-1,TRBD1,TRBJ1-1,.,TGTGCCAGCAGCCCCGACAGGGTGGACACTGAAGCTTTCTTT,CASSPDRVDTEAFF
TRBV28,TRBD1,TRBJ2-7,.,TGTGCCAGCAGGTCGACAGGGAGCTCCTACGAGCAGTACTTC,CASRSTGSSYEQYF
TRBV28,.,TRBJ1-2,.,TGTGCCAGCAGGGGAGGTGGCTACACCTTC,CASRGGGYTF
TRBV3-1/TRBV3-2,TRBD1,TRBJ1-1,.,TGTGCCAGCAGCCAAGGCGGGACAGATAACACTGAAGCTTTCTTT,CASSQGGTDNTEAFF
TRBV7-6,TRBD2,TRBJ2-3,.,TGTGCCAGCAGCCATGGACTAGCGGGGCAGGATACGCAGTATTTT,CASSHGLAGQDTQYF
TRBV5-5,TRBD1,TRBJ2-7,.,TGTGCCAGCAGTTTCTCCCTGGACAGGGAGGATTTCTACGAGCAGTACTTC,CASSFSLDREDFYEQYF
TRBV20-1,TRBD2,TRBJ2-5,.,TGCAGTGCTAGTACGAGCGGCGGGGGAGAGACCCAGTACTTC,CSASTSGGGETQYF
TRBV7-2,TRBD2,TRBJ2-3,once,TGTGCCAGCAGCTTAAAAGGCGGGAGGGTGGATACGCAGTATTTT,CASSLKGGRVDTQYF
TRBV7-9,.,TRBJ1-1,.,TGTGCCAGCAGCTTAGTAGGGGACACTGAAGCTTTCTTT,CASSLVGDTEAFF
TRBV6-2/TRBV6-3,.,TRBJ1-5,.,TGTGCCAGCAGTTACGGCGGGGCAGGGCAGCCCCAGCATTTT,CASSYGGAGQPQHF
TRBV5-1,.,TRBJ2-1,.,TGCGCCAGCATCCCGGACTCGACCTCAAGGGATGAGCAGTTCTTC,CASIPDSTSRDEQFF
TRBV2,TRBD1,TRBJ1-2,.,TGTGCCAGCAGTGAAGCACGAAACAGGGGGCGAGAGTATGGCTACACCTTC,CASSEARNRGREYGYTF
TRBV4-3,TRBD2,TRBJ2-1,.,TGCGCCAGCAGCCAAGAGGTGGCTAGCGGAAACAATGAGCAGTTCTTC,CASSQEVASGNNEQFF
TRBV7-2,TRBD2,TRBJ2-3,.,TGTGCCAGCAGGCCACAGGCTAGCGGGAGGGTTGCAGATACGCAGTATTTT,CASRPQASGRVADTQYF